What follows is one T cell receptor (beta chain) and its context. Antigen: not known. The sequenced patients had an expansion of CD8+CD57+ cells seen by flow cytometry. Patients, without exception, had severe acquired aplastic anemia. The data were taken from a study of CD8+CD57+ T cells in acquired aplastic anemia. At the level of the study: Quantities of DNA derived from sorted CD4+ and CD8+ cells averaged roughly 3 ug.

V dropped 0 bases and J dropped 5 bases, with 6 bases sitting between them. This CDR3 region has 12 residues. The germline CDR1 and CDR2 sequences are SGDLS and YYNGEE. Study outcomes and limitations: Shared by patients and controls, 25 to 30 CD8+ CDR3s were abundant in patients. No significant patient-versus-control difference appeared in CD8+ Simpson's diversity.

Using genomic DNA as the template, TCR beta VDJ and CDR3 profiling was carried out. TCRdb used MiXCR to reprocess the reads, holding one entry per CDR3 protein. This table holds about 200,000 distinct CDR3 sequences, 65% found once. This chain uses TRBV9 with TRBJ2-7; D may be TRBD1 or TRBD2 (5 bases each). Sequences were obtained from sorted CD4+, CD8+, or CD8+CD57+ T cells (not recorded which) from PBMCs. This receptor was taken from a human donor with aplastic anemia. CDR3 amino acids: CASSVAGHEQYF. In DNA form, the CDR3 reads TGTGCCAGCAGCGTAGCGGGACACGAGCAGTACTTC.